The present T cell receptor beta chain was sequenced within a study of preoperative IRX-2 immunotherapy in early breast cancer. A single count supports this clone. Treatment noted: preoperative locoregional IRX-2 cytokine immunotherapy. The germline V gene has CDR1 LGHNA and CDR2 YNFKEQ. This CDR3 spans 19 amino acids. V was clipped by 0 bases and J by 0 bases; unmatched bases: 8. TCRdb keeps only in-frame clones here, not all; method: immunoSEQ multiplex PCR. The table includes some 22,000 clones, 85% to 95% detected once. The specimen was tumor tissue, collected after IRX-2 immunotherapy. The receptor was isolated from a human donor with breast cancer. The chain links TRBV4-2 to TRBJ2-7; TRBD2 matches 13 bases. The CDR3 DNA follows: TGTGCCAGCAGCCAAGATTTCACTACTAGCGGGAGGGGCTCCTACGAGCAGTACTTC. Translating it yields CASSQDFTTSGRGSYEQYF.